The rows below give T cell receptor beta chains drawn from one sample of a study of immune evolution from preneoplasia to lung adenocarcinoma. The method was immunoSEQ multiplex PCR; TCRdb's version includes in-frame clones alone and lacks a portion of them. Here the sample spans approximately 9,500 clones, around 90% being singletons. What was sequenced was FFPE invasive lung adenocarcinoma tissue. Receptor source: a person aged 65 to 79 with invasive lung adenocarcinoma. CDR3s include the opening cysteine and the closing phenylalanine or tryptophan. For some rows the clone size is stated as once, few or many, or as a class when expanded; others skip it.

CAWSTRSVTGELFF,.,TRBV30
CASSLAGGGDEQFF,.,TRBV7-3
CASMGRSYEQYF,.,TRBV6-6
CASSLLSGQGYGYTF,.,TRBV5-1
CASSPIQVNTEAFF,.,TRBV18
CASRTLGQTYEQYF,.,TRBV27
CASSVRGAMAFQTQYF,.,TRBV2
CASSLASTATSYEQYF,.,TRBV7-6
CASTSTGTQYF,.,TRBV25-1
CSVESESGANVLTF,.,TRBV29-1
CASSQVEVTGNTIYF,.,TRBV4-1
CASQRGVLEAFF,.,TRBV28
CASSQGGTGNTEAFF,.,TRBV4-1
CASSLDVQRHTGELFF,.,TRBV5-1
CASSLVGASTDTQYF,.,TRBV5-4
CASSVDRAGGPNEQYF,.,TRBV9
CASSRLENVEIEAFF,.,TRBV5-4
CASVQGGGGNEQFF,.,TRBV28
CASSYWGTSGSNEQFF,.,TRBV6-6
CASSQPRTGPISGANVLTF,.,TRBV4-1
CASSQLTGGWDEKLFF,.,TRBV2
CASSHRAMNTEAFF,.,TRBV13
CASSQAGQGNTEAFF,once,TRBV4-2
CASSPATGSTYEQYF,.,TRBV4-2
CASSPRTGSTMNTEAFF,once,TRBV19
CASSLMVEGFDEKLFF,.,TRBV5-6
CASSLSTGQTTDTQYF,.,TRBV7-9
CASNLAQDNEQFF,once,TRBV7-8
CSVDQGYGNTGELFF,.,TRBV29-1
CASAEVIGTDTQYF,.,TRBV2
CAWSGGLGTGELFF,few,TRBV30
CASSFRQGTYEQYF,.,TRBV28
CASSLMVGDMNTEAFF,.,TRBV7-9
CASSSTEGAANEQFF,.,TRBV11-1
CASSSRDRVFFGYTF,.,TRBV5-8
CASSAGGTGSGNTIYF,.,TRBV9
CASSLRGLATDTQYF,.,TRBV5-1
CATSSYTGWSGTGELFF,.,TRBV15
CASSPFPGYGYTF,.,TRBV7-3
CASSIEASAPFF,.,TRBV19
CASSAGVASTDTQYF,.,TRBV9
CASSPSSFRYEQYF,.,TRBV7-9
CASKAGPNEKLFF,.,TRBV7-9
CASSQGLNNEQFF,.,TRBV6-5
CASSSGYGQGDSYEQYF,.,TRBV7-8
CASSGEYEQYF,.,TRBV2
CASSLEDSGYGYTF,.,TRBV5-1
CASSTGAGESPQHF,.,TRBV2
CASMARQGASNYGYTF,.,TRBV4-1
CASTSGTDLGSGNTIYF,few,TRBV28
CSAQTLNEKLFF,.,TRBV29-1
CATPRTELNYGYTF,.,TRBV6-1
CASSQVTGFNQPQHF,.,TRBV4-1
CAISETRGGLGDTQYF,.,TRBV10-3
CASSQKVARDGYTF,.,TRBV4-1
CASSKGVDQETQYF,.,TRBV5-6
CSVGSQGAHTEAFF,.,TRBV29-1
CASSQETGPGLGQPQHF,.,TRBV4-1
CASSNQGYRDQPQHF,.,TRBV2
CASSPPGVSGKETQYF,.,TRBV7-9